This TCR beta chain comes out of a study of blood T cell repertoires in COVID-19. This table comes from immunoSEQ multiplex PCR, and its TCRdb copy is limited to in-frame clones, with some not included. The sample shows just over 50,000 clones, around 84% of them seen only once. The CDR3 totals 13 residues. Deletions cut 2 bases from V and 9 bases from J, with 10 bases between. The receptor comes from an older man with acute or convalescent COVID-19. The sample taken for sequencing was peripheral blood. The chain carries TRBV12-3 or TRBV12-4 and TRBJ1-4; no reliable D call. CDR3 residues: CASSLKLTQKLFF. In DNA form, the CDR3 reads TGTGCCAGCAGTTTAAAACTTACTCAAAAACTGTTTTTT.